This T cell receptor beta chain comes out of a study of CD8 T cells in ankylosing spondylitis. Study-level findings and limits: Within peripheral blood, clones linked to disease were CD8+ and relatively rare. A TCR beta motif made of several highly homologous variants seemed typical of ankylosing spondylitis blood.

V lost 1 base and J 1 base, leaving 11 bases between the germline ends. Germline lookup yields CDR1 LGHNA and CDR2 YSLEER. The CDR3 consists of 15 residues. This clonotype has at least ten counts. Its antigen is unidentified. Via MiXCR, TCRdb re-called the 5' RACE reads, giving one row per CDR3 protein. The table records about 220,000 distinct CDR3 sequences, 6% to 8.5% of them present only once. The sequenced sample was blood, either unsorted or a sorted T cell fraction (not recorded which). This sequence joins TRBV4-3 and TRBJ2-7; D is possibly TRBD1 or TRBD2 (5 bases each). The source is a male donor with ankylosing spondylitis. The chain's CDR3 is CASSQGRGASYEQYF. CDR3 nucleotide sequence: TGCGCCAGCAGCCAAGGACGAGGGGCTTCCTACGAGCAGTACTTC.